The TCR beta chain under discussion was sequenced for a study of shared T cell receptors in the human thymus. The repertoire was sequenced with immunoSEQ multiplex PCR; TCRdb's copy has only in-frame clones and lacks some. This sample has just under 550,000 clones, with around three quarters found just once. Germline CDR1 is SGHRS and CDR2 is YFSETQ. The CDR3 runs to 12 residues. Trimming stripped 3 bases from V and 4 bases from J, with 6 bases between. The sample was also linked to a second study, of human thymus T cells.

The rearrangement joins TRBV5-1 to TRBJ2-3; unclear D gene. The sequenced sample was thymocytes. The origin of this receptor is a boy in the first two years of life with a congenital heart defect. The CDR3 sequence is CASSSQADTQYF. For the CDR3, the DNA is TGCGCCAGCAGCTCCCAGGCAGATACGCAGTATTTT.